This is a list of T cell receptor beta chains from one sample in a study of T cell responses to AZD1222 COVID-19 vaccine. TCRdb's table, derived via immunoSEQ multiplex PCR, lists solely in-frame clones and lacks some. This sample has approximately 150,000 clones, with 90% to 95% found just once. Material: peripheral blood, obtained after recovery from COVID-19. Receptors were obtained from an adult who had recovered from COVID-19. Each CDR3 is given with its conserved first and last residue. D genes are given only for firm matches. A row's size may be missing; if present it is once, few, many or a size class.

abundance	v_gene	d_gene	j_gene	CDR3aa	CDR3nt
NA	TRBV5-1	NA	TRBJ1-2	CASSLEGFGYTF	TGCGCCAGCAGCTTGGAAGGTTTCGGCTACACCTTC
NA	TRBV5-5	NA	TRBJ1-3	CASSLVPSSSGNTIYF	TGTGCCAGCAGCTTGGTTCCCTCCAGCTCTGGAAACACCATATATTTT
NA	TRBV6-5	TRBD1	TRBJ1-2	CASSPRQGAYGYTF	TGTGCCAGCAGTCCCAGACAGGGGGCGTATGGCTACACCTTC
NA	TRBV28	NA	TRBJ1-1	CASLRAPPEAFF	TGTGCCAGCCTGAGAGCACCGCCGGAAGCTTTCTTT
NA	TRBV27	TRBD1	TRBJ1-5	CASSFKGDSPNQPQHF	TGTGCCAGCAGTTTTAAAGGGGACAGTCCTAATCAGCCCCAGCATTTT
once	TRBV7-9	NA	TRBJ2-1	CASSLRGEQFF	TGTGCCAGCAGCCTCAGGGGTGAGCAGTTCTTC
NA	TRBV6-6	TRBD1	TRBJ1-3	CASSRRTGGSRGNTIYF	TGTGCCAGCAGTCGACGGACAGGGGGCTCGAGAGGAAACACCATATATTTT
NA	TRBV7-9	TRBD2	TRBJ2-5	CASRGLAGGLLETQYF	TGTGCCAGCAGAGGACTAGCGGGAGGATTATTGGAGACCCAGTACTTC
NA	TRBV5-6	TRBD1	TRBJ2-1	CASSLGQGLPDNEQFF	TGTGCCAGCAGCTTGGGACAGGGCCTACCCGACAATGAGCAGTTCTTC
NA	TRBV28	NA	TRBJ1-1	CASSLGQNTEAFF	TGTGCCAGCAGTTTAGGACAGAACACTGAAGCTTTCTTT
NA	TRBV19	NA	TRBJ1-2	CASRSNSRRYGYTF	TGTGCCAGTAGGAGCAACAGCCGGAGGTATGGCTACACCTTC
once	TRBV9	NA	TRBJ1-1	CASSVGSRAPNTEAFF	TGTGCCAGCAGCGTAGGGTCCAGGGCCCCGAACACTGAAGCTTTCTTT
once	TRBV28	TRBD1	TRBJ2-1	CASSFIGQGVNEQFF	TGTGCCAGCAGTTTTATCGGACAGGGGGTAAATGAGCAGTTCTTC
NA	TRBV7-2	NA	TRBJ2-7	CASSLVGYEQYF	TGTGCCAGCAGCTTAGTAGGATACGAGCAGTACTTC
NA	TRBV2	NA	TRBJ1-3	CASSVPGSGNTIYF	TGTGCCAGCAGTGTCCCCGGCTCTGGAAACACCATATATTTT